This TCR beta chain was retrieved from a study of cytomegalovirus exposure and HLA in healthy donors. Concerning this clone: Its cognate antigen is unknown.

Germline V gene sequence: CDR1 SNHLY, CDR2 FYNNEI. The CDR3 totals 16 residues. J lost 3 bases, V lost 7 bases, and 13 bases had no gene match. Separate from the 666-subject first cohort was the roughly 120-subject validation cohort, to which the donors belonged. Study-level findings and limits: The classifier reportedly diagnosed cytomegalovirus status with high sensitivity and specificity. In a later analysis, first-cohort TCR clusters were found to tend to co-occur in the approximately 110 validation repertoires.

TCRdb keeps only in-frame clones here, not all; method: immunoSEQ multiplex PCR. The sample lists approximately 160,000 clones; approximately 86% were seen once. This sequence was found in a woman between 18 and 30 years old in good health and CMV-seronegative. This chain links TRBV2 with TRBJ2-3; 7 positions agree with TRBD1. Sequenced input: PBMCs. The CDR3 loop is CASTRTDRAWTDTQYF. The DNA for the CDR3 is TGTGCCAGCACCCGAACTGACAGGGCGTGGACAGATACGCAGTATTTT.